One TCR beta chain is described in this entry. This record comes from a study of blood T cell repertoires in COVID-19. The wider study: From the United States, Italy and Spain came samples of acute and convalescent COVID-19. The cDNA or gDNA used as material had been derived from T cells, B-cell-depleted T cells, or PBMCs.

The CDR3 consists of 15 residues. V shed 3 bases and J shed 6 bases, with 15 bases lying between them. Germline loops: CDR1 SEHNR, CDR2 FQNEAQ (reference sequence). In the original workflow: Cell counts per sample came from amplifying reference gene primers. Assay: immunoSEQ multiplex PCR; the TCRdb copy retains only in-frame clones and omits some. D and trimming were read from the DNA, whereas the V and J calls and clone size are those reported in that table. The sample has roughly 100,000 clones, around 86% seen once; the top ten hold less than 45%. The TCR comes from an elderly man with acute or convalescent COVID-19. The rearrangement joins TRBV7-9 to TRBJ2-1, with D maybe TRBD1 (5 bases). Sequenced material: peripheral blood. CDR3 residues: CASSFGQGIANEQFF. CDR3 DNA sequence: TGTGCCAGCAGCTTTGGGCAGGGAATAGCCAATGAGCAGTTCTTC.